This TCR beta chain was documented in a study of T-cell reconstitution after alpha-beta-depleted transplantation in children. V shed 3 bases and J 0 bases; nucleotides not matched to a gene: 8. CDR3 length: 17 amino acids. Germline V lookup: CDR1 MNHEY, CDR2 SMNVEV (reference sequence). General study points: The study traced high day-60 TCRbeta diversity in some patients to surviving recipient T cells and thymic progenitors. In patients about two months after transplant, alpha-beta T cells reportedly arose from several hundred expanded graft clones. T-cell numbers and diversity one year post-transplant derived largely from freshly generated T cells.

Unique molecular identifiers featured in how the TCRbeta library was prepared. TCRdb analysed the PCR reads with MiXCR anew, one entry per CDR3 protein. The sample has approximately 520,000 distinct CDR3 sequences; more than 9.5% are singletons. This clonotype has more than one count but fewer than ten. Its antigen is undetermined. V gene TRBV27 combines with J gene TRBJ1-1; the match to TRBD1 covers 9 bases. The material was PBMCs, mostly from graft donor cells, obtained 180 days after TCRalphabeta/CD19-depleted stem cell transplant. The TCR comes from a female patient aged 2 to 10 who had a stem cell transplant for aplastic anemia, so the T cells may come from the graft donor. CDR3 nucleotide sequence: TGTGCCAGCAGTTTCATCCACAGGGGGCGGGTGAACACTGAAGCTTTCTTT. Translation gives CASSFIHRGRVNTEAFF.